This T cell receptor beta chain was retrieved from a study of technical replicates of blood from a handful of donors. The germline V gene has CDR1 GTSNPN and CDR2 SVGIG (reference sequence). This CDR3 region has 14 residues. Deletions cut 0 bases from V and 6 bases from J, with 11 bases between. TCRdb keeps only in-frame clones here, not all; method: immunoSEQ multiplex PCR. Of approximately 12,000 clones listed, roughly nine tenths are singletons. This clone occurred once. The sequence came from a human donor in good health. V usage is TRBV30 and J usage is TRBJ2-2, with TRBD2 as a possible D gene (6 bases). The source material was PBMCs. The CDR3 reads CAWSVVSGSGELFF. The DNA for the CDR3 is TGTGCCTGGAGTGTAGTAAGCGGGTCCGGGGAGCTGTTTTTT.